Sequencing of this T cell receptor (beta chain) was carried out in a study of blood T cell repertoires in COVID-19. Study-wide context: Some COVID-19 samples were acute and others convalescent; all came from the United States, Italy and Spain. PBMCs, B-cell-depleted T cells, or T cells were the source of the cDNA or gDNA that made up the material.

Germline V gives CDR1 SQVTM, CDR2 ANQGSEA. Trimming took 7 bases from V and 2 from J, leaving 12 bases between them. The CDR3 has 12 amino acids. In the case of this clone: Other DNA sequences in the sample encode the same CDR3.

Original analysis: Cell counts per sample came from amplifying reference gene primers. Sequenced by immunoSEQ multiplex PCR; TCRdb stores in-frame clones only, minus some. That table gives V, J and clone size, and the DNA gave D and trimming. The table shows over 35,000 clones, with over 75% occurring only once. V gene TRBV29-1 combines with J gene TRBJ2-7, with D possibly being TRBD1 (6 bases). The sequence derives from a human donor in a cohort sampled during active COVID-19. Input material: peripheral blood. CDR3: CSESGVAYEQYF. Written as DNA, the CDR3 is TGCAGCGAATCAGGGGTCGCCTACGAGCAGTACTTC.